This T cell receptor (beta chain) was retrieved from a study of cytomegalovirus exposure and HLA in healthy donors. Researchers ran the PCR with 60 Vbeta and 13 Jbeta primers. In the original workflow: Among the unique TCR beta chains that a later analysis counted, about 85 million in all, roughly 10 million were shared. The table came from immunoSEQ multiplex PCR; TCRdb's copy has only in-frame clones and leaves some out. V, J and clone size are those of that table, while D and trimming were read from the DNA. The table includes some 100,000 clones, about 88% detected once. Whole-study findings and limits: Presence/absence analysis assumed near-uniform sequencing depth across donors. Most TCR beta V segments were productive about 90% or about 30% of the time in an earlier analysis. Researchers catalogued approximately 170 TCR beta chains as cytomegalovirus-associated.

As concerns this clone: Antigen unknown.

This CDR3 has 16 residues. Per the germline V gene, CDR1 is MNHEY and CDR2 is SMNVEV (reference sequence). J lost 4 bases, V lost 7 bases, and 9 bases had no gene match. The sequencing sample was made of PBMCs. The chain couples TRBV27 to TRBJ2-1; TRBD2 matches 11 bases. The clonotype was recovered from a man aged 18-30 years in good health and CMV-seronegative. The CDR3 region has the DNA TGTGCCAGCACCGACCCAGGGACTAGCGGTTACAATGAGCAGTTCTTC. This translates into CASTDPGTSGYNEQFF.